This TCR beta chain was documented in a study of shared clonotypes between healthy human individuals. In the study overall: Each donor's CD4 naive and CD4 memory cells filled three plates apiece, CD8 naive two, and CD8 memory one.

Germline trimming cut 4 bases from V and 1 base from J; bases unmatched to any gene: 4. CDR1 and CDR2 (germline): SGHRS, YFSETQ. CDR3 length equals 15 residues. Division of CD4+ cells produced a CD45RA+ naive subset and a CD45RA-negative memory subset. This clone was counted a single time. Assay used: immunoSEQ multiplex PCR; TCRdb lists only in-frame clones, some missing. The sample lists 850,000 to 1,100,000 clones; 77% were seen once. The chain carries TRBV5-1 and TRBJ1-1, with 10 bases matching TRBD1. This TCR was sampled from a man in his late teens or twenties in good health. Some clones in this sample may be carry-over from other donors' samples. Sequencing input: memory CD4+ T cells from PBMCs. Documented subset: CD45RA-negative fraction. The CDR3 DNA sequence: TGCGCCAGCAGCAGGGACAGGGGAGGGAACACTGAAGCTTTCTTT. The encoded protein is CASSRDRGGNTEAFF. The complete variable domain, with remaining parts taken from reference TRBV5-1 and TRBJ1-1, reads KAGVTQTPRYLIKTRGQQVTLSCSPISGHRSVSWYQQTPGQGLQFLFEYFSETQRNKGNFPGRFSGRQFSNSRSEMNVSTLELGDSALYLCASSRDRGGNTEAFFGQGTRLTVV.